The entry that follows covers one T cell receptor beta chain sequence. This clone was counted a few times. The antigen it binds to is not known. An end of the junction does not agree with germline; a read error may underlie this. The CDR3 numbers 12 residues from cysteine through phenylalanine. Kept here is only the CDR3 DNA, which spans 36 bases and is read in frame from base 1. CDR1 and CDR2, per the germline V gene, are MNHEY and SVGAGI. The sample originates from a study of beta chain features in type 1 diabetes (dated by TCRdb to the late 2010s). With respect to the entire study: No differences in mean age, gender distribution, total cell number or subset yield were found between patients and healthy donors. A total of 90 million to 120 million sorted cells were examined across all samples, and a strong correlation was observed between cell number per subset and RNA yield. In the study, TCRB repertoires of sorted circulating CD4+ T cell subsets from recently diagnosed type 1 diabetes patients were compared with those of matched healthy donors. Whereas all 30 or so donors provided naive and central memory subsets, regulatory and stem cell-like memory subsets were isolated from just 8 patients and roughly eight healthy donors. General findings and caveats noted by the study authors: In all four CD4+ subsets, TCRB CDR3 length was moderately but significantly shorter in type 1 diabetes patients. At VDJ recombination sites, patients with type 1 diabetes made fewer insertions and deleted more nucleotides, a pattern implying thymic rearrangement abnormalities. Naive, central memory and regulatory TCRB repertoires appeared to be more similar among patients than among healthy donors. HLA sub-analyses involved small numbers of individuals, so any influence of HLA type on TCRB rearrangement remained unresolved. Shorter templates might have been favored by PCR, but patient and control samples were amplified and corrected together, so both groups would have been affected equally by any skew. Because cDNA rather than genomic DNA was sequenced, highly expressing activated cells could have been over-represented, although no difference in activation and CD3 levels was found between groups.

All of the isolated RNA was reverse transcribed with the High Capacity cDNA Reverse Transcription Kit, so expressed TCRB transcripts were sequenced. Deep immunoSEQ sequencing was applied to naive, central memory and regulatory T cell samples, giving an average of about 3.7 million total reads per sample. Sorted cells were lysed in RLT buffer, and RNA was extracted using DNase-treated RNeasy Micro or Mini kits according to cell number. Each cell subset was processed separately to prevent cross-contamination, with patient and healthy donor samples processed together. The immunoSEQ multiplex PCR was used to amplify TCRB sequences from cDNA, generating 87-bp fragments that spanned the CDR3 region. Sequencing of the amplicons was performed on the Illumina HiSeq platform. The original pipeline was this. Synthetic template baselines were used to correct PCR bias computationally, reads within Hamming distance 2 were collapsed, and singletons that could not be merged were discarded. Reads were aligned against IMGT so that V, D and J genes, CDR3 length and insertions or deletions at six rearrangement sites could be assigned. Clonotype counts were normalized to sorted cell number within each subset before computing true diversity and Gini coefficients with the tcR R package. The overlap coefficient, calculated on TCRB nucleotide sequences, was used to measure repertoire sharing. In TCRdb, the immuneACCESS table is reduced to in-frame sequences with V and J assigned. These tables do not hold every clone; where another copy was compared, an unresolved V gene accounts for under half, and the others remain unexplained. The V and J calls and clone size are taken from that table; D and trimming were inferred from the DNA. This sample comprises around 150,000 clones, around 9.7% of them detected only once. Under 0.75% of the sample comes from the top ten.

Each donor gave one peripheral blood draw, around 100 mL on average, collected into heparinised tubes. Using a panel that included CD45RO, CCR7, CD25, CD127, CD95 and CD27, naive, central memory, regulatory and stem cell-like memory CD4+ T cells were sorted on a BD FACSAria II. A purity above 95% was achieved for all sorted populations. PBMCs were isolated immediately by Lymphoprep density gradient centrifugation and stained directly without culture. So that batch effects would be minimized, each experiment stained and sorted samples in pairs, pairing one healthy donor with one patient. The sequencing input was central memory CD4+ T cells from blood. The origin of this receptor is a young woman with type 1 diabetes. The chain joins TRBV6-5 to TRBJ1-5, with TRBD1 tentatively as D gene (5 bases match). The CDR3 loop reads CAISQGNQPQHF. The DNA sequence is given as TGTGCCATCAGTCAGGGAAATCAGCCCCAGCATTTT.